This T cell receptor (beta chain) was retrieved from a study of blood T cell repertoires in COVID-19 (dated by TCRdb to 2018 to 2021). With respect to the entire study: For ImmuneRACE Cohort 3, a participant was defined as recovered based on two consecutive negative NP/OP PCR tests, clearance by a healthcare professional, or resolution of symptoms. Samples covering the acute and convalescent phases of COVID-19 were provided by collaborators in the United States, Italy and Spain. The prospective study material was composed of cDNA or gDNA derived from T cells, B-cell-depleted T cells, or PBMCs. Subjects who had been exposed to COVID-19, were actively infected with it, or had recovered from it provided the deeply sampled blood TCRbeta repertoires that made up the dataset. The repertoires were released in a freely available public database meant as a resource for research on the immune response to SARS-CoV-2. Samples came from the ongoing ImmuneRACE study (first 160 participants) plus 1,254 subjects from 6 global collaborators. Sample metadata almost always included a de-identified subject ID, COVID-19 status, age in years and sex. HLA class I and class II types, where available, came from metadata supplied by the sample provider rather than from assay-based typing.

Participants in the prospective study were enrolled through a virtual design, were aged about 18 to 100 years, and lived in roughly 24 United States geographic areas. In the prospective study, participants were assigned to cohorts based on the clinical history participants reported in a screening survey and a study questionnaire. Mobile phlebotomists in the prospective study collected whole blood, serum and a nasopharyngeal or oropharyngeal swab from every participant. Additional blood draws and questionnaires over an approximately 2-month period could optionally be provided by prospective study participants. Blood samples from the prospective study were shipped frozen or at room temperature prior to DNA extraction. Beyond this particular receptor, the publication reports: The quantity of clinical and demographic metadata differed by source and by participant and was supplied without curation.

As encoded in the germline V gene, CDR1 is SGHTA while CDR2 is FQGNSA. V is reduced by 5 bases and J by 6 bases, leaving a spacing of 17 bases between them. The CDR3 has 15 amino acids, counting the end cysteine and phenylalanine. The sequence is cut down to CDR3 DNA, 45 bases in frame from base 1. In this sample, this clone turned up once. Its antigen remains unidentified. No per-base quality is available; no much larger clone lies one base away. The immunoSEQ Assay, a bias-controlled multiplex PCR, was used to amplify TCRbeta CDR3 regions from genomic DNA. Per the original workflow: Within the assay, amplification of reference gene primers was used to estimate how many nucleated cells each sample contained. Sequence reads were collapsed and filtered to measure the absolute abundance of every unique TCRbeta CDR3 rearrangement. For each sample, productive Simpson clonality was calculated as the square root of Simpson's diversity index over productive rearrangements. Not all clones reach the TCRdb copy of this immuneACCESS table, which keeps in-frame sequences only. Checked studies attribute under half of the gap to unresolved V genes and leave the rest unexplained. V and J calls and clone size follow that table, whereas D and trimming were derived from the DNA. This sample gives approximately 150,000 clones in total; under 90% of them show up just once. The ten largest account for roughly 3.8% of the sample.

The chain is assembled from TRBV7-2 and TRBJ1-5; a weak D assignment points to TRBD1 (5 bases agree). This TCR came from a man aged 45-60 years in a cohort exposed to, infected with or recovered from COVID-19 (not recorded which). What was sequenced was PBMCs or T cells enriched from blood (not recorded which). In nucleotide form, the sequence is TGTGCCAGCAGCGGCACGTATGGGGGGGTTCAGCCCCAGCATTTT. This yields the protein CASSGTYGGVQPQHF.